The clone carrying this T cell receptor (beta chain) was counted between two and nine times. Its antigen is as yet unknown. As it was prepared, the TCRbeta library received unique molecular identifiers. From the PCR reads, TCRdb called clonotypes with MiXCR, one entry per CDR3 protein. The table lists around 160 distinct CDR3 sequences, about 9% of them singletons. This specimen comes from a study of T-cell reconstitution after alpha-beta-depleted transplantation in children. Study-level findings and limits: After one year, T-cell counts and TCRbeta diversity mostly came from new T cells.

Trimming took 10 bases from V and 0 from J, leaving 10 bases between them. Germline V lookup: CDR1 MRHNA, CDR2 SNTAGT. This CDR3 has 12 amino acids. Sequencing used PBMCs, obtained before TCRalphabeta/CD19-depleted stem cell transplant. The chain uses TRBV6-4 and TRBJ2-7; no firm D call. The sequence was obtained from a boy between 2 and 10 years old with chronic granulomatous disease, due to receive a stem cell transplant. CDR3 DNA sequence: TGTGCCATCAGCTCTGACTCCTACGAGCAGTACTTC. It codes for CAISSDSYEQYF.